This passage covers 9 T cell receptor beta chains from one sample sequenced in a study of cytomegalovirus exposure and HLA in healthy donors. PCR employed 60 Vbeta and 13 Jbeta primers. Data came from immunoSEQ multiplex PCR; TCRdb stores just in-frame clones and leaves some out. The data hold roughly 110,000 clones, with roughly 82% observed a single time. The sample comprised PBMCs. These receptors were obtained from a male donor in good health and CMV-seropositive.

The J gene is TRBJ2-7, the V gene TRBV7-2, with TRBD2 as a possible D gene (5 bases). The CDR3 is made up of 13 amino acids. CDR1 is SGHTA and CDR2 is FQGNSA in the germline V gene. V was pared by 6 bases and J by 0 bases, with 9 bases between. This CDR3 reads CASSNGNSYEQYF. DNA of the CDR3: TGTGCCAGCAGTAACGGGAACTCCTACGAGCAGTACTTC.

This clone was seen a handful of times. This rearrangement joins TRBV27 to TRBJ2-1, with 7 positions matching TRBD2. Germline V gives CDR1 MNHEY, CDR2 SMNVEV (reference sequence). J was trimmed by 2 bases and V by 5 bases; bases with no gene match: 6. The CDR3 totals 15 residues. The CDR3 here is CASSEIAGPYNEQFF. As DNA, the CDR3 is TGTGCCAGCAGTGAAATAGCGGGTCCCTACAATGAGCAGTTCTTC.

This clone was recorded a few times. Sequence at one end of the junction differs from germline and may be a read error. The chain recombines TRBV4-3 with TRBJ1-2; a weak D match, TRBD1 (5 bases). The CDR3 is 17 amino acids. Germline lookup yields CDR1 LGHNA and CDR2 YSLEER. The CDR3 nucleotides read TGCGCCAGCAGCCAAGGTTGGTTCCAGGGTATGTTTAGTGGCTACCCCTTC. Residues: CASSQGWFQGMFSGYPF.

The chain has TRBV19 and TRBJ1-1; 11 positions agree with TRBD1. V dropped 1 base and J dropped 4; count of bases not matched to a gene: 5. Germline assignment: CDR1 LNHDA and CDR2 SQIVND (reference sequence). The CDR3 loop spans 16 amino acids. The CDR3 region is CASSIGTGGAGTEAFF. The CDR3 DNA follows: TGTGCCAGTAGTATAGGGACAGGGGGCGCGGGCACTGAAGCTTTCTTT.

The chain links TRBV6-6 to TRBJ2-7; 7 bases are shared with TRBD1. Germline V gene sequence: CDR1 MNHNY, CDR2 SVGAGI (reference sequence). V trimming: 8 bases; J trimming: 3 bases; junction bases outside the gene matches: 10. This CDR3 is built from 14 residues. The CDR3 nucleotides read TGTGCCAGCTCTAACCAGGACAGGTACTACGAGCAGTACTTC. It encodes CASSNQDRYYEQYF.

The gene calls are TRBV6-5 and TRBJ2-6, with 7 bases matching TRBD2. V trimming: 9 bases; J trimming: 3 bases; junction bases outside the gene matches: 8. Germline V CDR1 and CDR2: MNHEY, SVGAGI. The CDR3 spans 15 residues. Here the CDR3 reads CASTQAGFGANVLTF. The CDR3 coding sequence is TGTGCCAGTACGCAAGCGGGGTTTGGGGCCAACGTCCTGACTTTC.

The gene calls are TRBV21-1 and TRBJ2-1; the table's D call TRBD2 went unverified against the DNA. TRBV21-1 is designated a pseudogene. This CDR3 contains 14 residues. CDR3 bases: TGTGCCAGCAGCAAAGTTCGGGGAGGCAATGAGCAGTTCTTC. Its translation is CASSKVRGGNEQFF.

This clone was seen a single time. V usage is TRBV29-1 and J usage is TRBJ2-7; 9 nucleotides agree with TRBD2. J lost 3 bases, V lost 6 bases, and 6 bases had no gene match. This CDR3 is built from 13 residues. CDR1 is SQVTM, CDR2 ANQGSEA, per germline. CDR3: CSVLAAGGYEQYF. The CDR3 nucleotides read TGCAGCGTCCTGGCAGCGGGAGGCTACGAGCAGTACTTC.

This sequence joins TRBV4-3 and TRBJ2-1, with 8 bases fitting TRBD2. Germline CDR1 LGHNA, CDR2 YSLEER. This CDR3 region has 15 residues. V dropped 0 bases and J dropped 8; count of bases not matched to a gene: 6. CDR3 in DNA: TGCGCCAGCAGCCAAGATTCCGGGGGGGCCTATGAGCAGTTCTTC. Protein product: CASSQDSGGAYEQFF.